This TCR beta chain was found in a study of PD-1 blockade in classical Hodgkin lymphoma. Notes on the study in general: Complete responders' diversity at baseline resembled that of newly diagnosed patients. Healthy donors reportedly exceeded newly diagnosed patients in baseline TCR diversity.

Time point: cycle 4 day 1 (C4D1), after more than five weeks of nivolumab. Every patient experienced relapse after autologous stem cell transplantation, and brentuximab vedotin exposure varied. Magnetic negative selection of thawed PBMCs yielded the CD8+ T cells. Trimming shortened V by 10 bases and J by 5 bases, and 17 bases separated the two germline ends. The CDR3 is 13 amino acids. Looked up from germline, CDR1 is MGHDK and CDR2 is SYGVNS. Produced via immunoSEQ multiplex PCR; TCRdb's table is partial and in-frame only. The sample gives roughly 2,800 clones, roughly three quarters of which show up once; 30% is in the top ten. Notes on this clone: Its specificity is not known.

The TCR originated in a human donor with classical Hodgkin lymphoma. This chain uses TRBV25-1 with TRBJ2-5, with D unclear. The sequencing here drew on CD8+ T cells from blood, taken before the fourth cycle of nivolumab. CDR3 nucleotides: TGTGCCACCACCCCCGAGGTTGAGGAGACCCAGTACTTC. This gives the protein CATTPEVEETQYF. The complete variable domain, with remaining parts taken from reference TRBV25-1 and TRBJ2-5, reads EADIYQTPRYLVIGTGKKITLECSQTMGHDKMYWYQQDPGMELHLIHYSYGVNSTEKGDLSSESTVSRIRTEHFPLTLESARPSHTSQYLCATTPEVEETQYFGPGTRLLVL.